This T cell receptor beta chain was profiled in a study of OX40 agonist ivuxolimab in advanced cancers. Study details: Earlier treatment with anti-PD-1, anti-PD-L1 or anti-CTLA-4 was permitted, and 30% to 40% had received some. Study-wide results and caveats: Dose levels from 0.1 to 3.0 mg/kg saw CD4+ and CD8+ blood T cells expand clonally by week 6.

Deletions cut 5 bases from V and 2 bases from J, with 10 bases between. The CDR3 is made up of 14 amino acids. Germline V CDR1 and CDR2: MNHEY, SVGAGI. The assay was immunoSEQ multiplex PCR, and TCRdb's table has in-frame clones only and misses some. The sample has approximately 20,000 clones; over 75% are singletons. Turning to this clone: Its antigen is not identified.

The sample consisted of CD4+ or CD8+ T cells sorted from blood, taken in a trial of the OX40 agonist ivuxolimab. This chain uses TRBV6-5 with TRBJ1-5; D is ambiguous. The receptor was isolated from an adult with an advanced solid tumor such as melanoma, head and neck, liver or kidney cancer. The CDR3 nucleotides read TGTGCCAGCAGTAGGACGGCCGGCAATCAGCCCCAGCATTTT. This sequence encodes CASSRTAGNQPQHF.